This TCR beta chain derives from a study of blood T cell repertoires in COVID-19 (dated by TCRdb to about 2020). Broadly, across the study: Samples covering the acute and convalescent phases of COVID-19 were provided by collaborators in the United States, Italy and Spain. The samples were drawn from two sources: the first 160 participants of the ongoing ImmuneRACE study, and over 1,000 subjects contributed by 6 global collaborators. Where available, HLA class I and class II types were taken from metadata supplied by the sample provider and were not determined by assay-based typing. The material from the prospective study consisted of cDNA or gDNA derived from T cells, B-cell-depleted T cells, or PBMCs. Deeply sampled blood TCRbeta repertoires from subjects exposed to, actively infected with, or recovered from COVID-19 were included in the dataset. A de-identified subject ID, COVID-19 status, age in years and sex were almost always included in the sample metadata. The repertoires were made available in a free public database intended to serve as a resource for research on the immune response to SARS-CoV-2.

Remarks on this clone: The antigen it recognizes is unknown. Base-call qualities are not available, and no considerably larger clone is one nucleotide away.

The immunoSEQ Assay, a bias-controlled multiplex PCR, was used to amplify TCRbeta CDR3 regions from genomic DNA. In the source study's methods: Within the assay, amplification of reference gene primers was used to estimate how many nucleated cells each sample contained. To quantify the absolute abundance of each unique TCRbeta CDR3 rearrangement, sequence reads were collapsed and filtered. For each sample, productive Simpson clonality was calculated by taking the square root of Simpson's diversity index across productive rearrangements. Entries here come from immuneACCESS through TCRdb and include only in-frame sequences with V and J called. Some clones fail to appear in such tables; in the studies checked, an unresolved V gene covers under half of the shortfall, and the cause of the remainder is unknown. V, J and clone size derive from that table, while D and trimming were established from the DNA sequence. The sample yields hundreds of thousands of clones; 85% to 90% were counted once. About 1.7% of the sample rests with the top ten.

Participants in the prospective study were enrolled through a virtual design, were aged roughly 18 to 90 years, and lived in 20 to 30 United States geographic areas. In the prospective study, cohorts were assigned on the basis of participant-reported clinical history obtained from a screening survey and a study questionnaire. For ImmuneRACE Cohort 3, a participant was defined as recovered based on two consecutive negative NP/OP PCR tests, clearance by a healthcare professional, or resolution of symptoms. Mobile phlebotomists in the prospective study collected whole blood, serum and a nasopharyngeal or oropharyngeal swab from every participant. Over a roughly 2-month period, participants in the prospective study had the option of providing additional blood draws and questionnaires. Blood samples from the prospective study were shipped frozen or at room temperature prior to DNA extraction. Study-level results and caveats: The quantity of clinical and demographic metadata differed by source and by participant and was supplied without curation.

The sequence was obtained from a man between 40 and 49 years old who had recovered from COVID-19. The specimen was PBMCs or T cells enriched from blood (not recorded which).

At the DNA level, the sequence is TGTGCCAGCAGCGACAGGGCAGGGAACACTGAAGCTTTCTTT. Translation gives CASSDRAGNTEAFF. The rearranged segments are TRBV7-2 and TRBJ1-1; 7 central bases correspond to TRBD1. The CDR3 has 14 amino acids, counting the end cysteine and phenylalanine. Only the CDR3 region is kept as DNA, spanning 42 bases read in frame from base 1. According to the germline V gene, CDR1 reads SGHTA and CDR2 reads FQGNSA. V loses 5 bases at its end and J loses 1 base; junction bases beyond the gene matches: 4. The entire variable domain, with the stretches around the CDR3 drawn from the reference TRBV7-2 and TRBJ1-1 proteins, is GAGVSQSPSNKVTEKGKDVELRCDPISGHTALYWYRQSLGQGLEFLIYFQGNSAPDKSGLPSDRFSAERTGGSVSTLTIQRTQQEDSAVYLCASSDRAGNTEAFFGQGTRLTVV.